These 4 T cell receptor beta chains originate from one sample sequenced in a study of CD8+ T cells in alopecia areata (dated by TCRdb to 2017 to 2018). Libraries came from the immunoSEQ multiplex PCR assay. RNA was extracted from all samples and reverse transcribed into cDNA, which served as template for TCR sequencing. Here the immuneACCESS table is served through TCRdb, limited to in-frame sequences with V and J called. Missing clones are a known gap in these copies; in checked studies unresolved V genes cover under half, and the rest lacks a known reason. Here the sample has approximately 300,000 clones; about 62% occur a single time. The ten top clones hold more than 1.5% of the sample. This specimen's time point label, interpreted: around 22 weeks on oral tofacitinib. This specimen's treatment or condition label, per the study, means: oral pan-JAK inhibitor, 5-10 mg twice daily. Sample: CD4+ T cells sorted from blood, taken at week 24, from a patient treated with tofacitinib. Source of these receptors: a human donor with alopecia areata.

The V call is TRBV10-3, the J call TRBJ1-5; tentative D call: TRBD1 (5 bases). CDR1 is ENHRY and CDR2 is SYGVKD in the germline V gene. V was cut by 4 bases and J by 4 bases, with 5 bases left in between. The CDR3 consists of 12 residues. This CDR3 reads CAISAGNQPQHF. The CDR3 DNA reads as TGTGCCATCAGTGCAGGGAATCAGCCCCAGCATTTT.

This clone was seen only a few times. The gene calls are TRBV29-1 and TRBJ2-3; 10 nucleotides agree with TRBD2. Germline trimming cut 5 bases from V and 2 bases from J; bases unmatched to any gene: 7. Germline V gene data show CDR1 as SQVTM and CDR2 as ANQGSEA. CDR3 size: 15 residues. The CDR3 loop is CSVTLAGAITDTQYF. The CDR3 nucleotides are TGCAGCGTTACCCTAGCGGGGGCCATCACAGATACGCAGTATTTT.

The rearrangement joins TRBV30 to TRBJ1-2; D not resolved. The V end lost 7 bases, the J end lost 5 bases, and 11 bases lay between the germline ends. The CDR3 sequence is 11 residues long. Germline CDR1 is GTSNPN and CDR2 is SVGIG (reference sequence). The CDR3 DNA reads TGTGCCTACGAAGTTCGGTATGGCTACACCTTC. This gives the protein CAYEVRYGYTF. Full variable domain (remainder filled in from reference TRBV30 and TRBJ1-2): SQTIHQWPATLVQPVGSPLSLECTVEGTSNPNLYWYRQAAGRGLQLLFYSVGIGQISSEVPQNLSASRPQDRQFILSSKKLLLSDSGFYLCAYEVRYGYTFGSGTRLTVV.

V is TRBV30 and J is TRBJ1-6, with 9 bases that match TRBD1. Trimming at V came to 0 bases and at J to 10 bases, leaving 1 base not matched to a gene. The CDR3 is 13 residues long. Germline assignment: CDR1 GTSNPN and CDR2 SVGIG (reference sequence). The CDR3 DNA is TGTGCCTGGAGTGTGGACAGGGGCTCACCCCTCCACTTT. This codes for CAWSVDRGSPLHF.